The present T cell receptor beta chain was sequenced within a study of cytomegalovirus exposure and HLA in healthy donors. It was with 60 Vbeta and 13 Jbeta primers that the PCR ran. The data were produced by immunoSEQ multiplex PCR, yet TCRdb's version contains in-frame clones alone and is incomplete. This repertoire shows around 150,000 clones, around three quarters found once; its top ten account for around 1.9%. Broader study findings: Specificity for CMV antigens was confirmed in vitro for a few of the CMV-associated chains.

After removal of 0 bases from V and 4 bases from J, the junction contained 8 bases not matched to a gene. The CDR3 consists of 16 residues. Germline assignment: CDR1 SNHLY and CDR2 FYNNEI. Notes on this clone: The target antigen is unknown.

The receptor was derived from a man aged 40-55 years in good health and CMV-seronegative. J is TRBJ2-7 and V is TRBV2; 8 bases are a match to TRBD2. The sequenced material came from PBMCs. The CDR3 DNA is TGTGCCAGCAGTGAAGCGGCAACGGGGGGGATGTACGAGCAGTACTTC. It specifies CASSEAATGGMYEQYF.